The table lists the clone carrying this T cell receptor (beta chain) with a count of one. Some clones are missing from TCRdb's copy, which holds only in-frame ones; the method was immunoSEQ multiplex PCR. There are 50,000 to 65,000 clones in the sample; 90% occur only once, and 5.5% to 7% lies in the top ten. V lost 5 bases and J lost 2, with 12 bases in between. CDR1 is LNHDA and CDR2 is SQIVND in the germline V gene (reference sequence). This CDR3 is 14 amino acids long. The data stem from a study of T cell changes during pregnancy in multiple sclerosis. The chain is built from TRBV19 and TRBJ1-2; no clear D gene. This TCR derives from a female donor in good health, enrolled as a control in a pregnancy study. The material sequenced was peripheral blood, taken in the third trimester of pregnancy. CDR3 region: CASSPTAINYGYTF. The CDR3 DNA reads TGTGCCAGTAGTCCCACCGCTATAAACTATGGCTACACCTTC.